Following are 2 T cell receptor beta chains from one sample sequenced in a study of T cell repertoires in cytomegalovirus infection. TCRdb processed the reads anew with MiXCR; each CDR3 protein has one entry. The table lists 900,000 to 950,000 distinct CDR3 sequences, roughly 31% of them singletons. These receptors' targets are unknown. This material consisted of cultured CD8+ T cells from PBMCs, taken from culture after CMV antigen stimulation. The origin of the receptors is a human donor in good health (CMV status not recorded). Some clones in this sample may be carry-over from other donors' samples.

A note on this clonotype: At one of its ends the junction is not consistent with the germline gene, which may arise from a read error. The chain is built from TRBV7-2 and TRBJ2-7; no firm D call. This CDR3 comprises 14 residues. Germline V gene data show CDR1 as SGHTA and CDR2 as FQGNSA. CDR3 loop: CANSSTLMNYEQYF. CDR3 nucleotide sequence: TGTGCCAACAGCTCGACTCTAATGAACTACGAGCAGTACTTC. Filled out from reference TRBV7-2 and TRBJ2-7, the complete variable domain reads GAGVSQSPSNKVTEKGKDVELRCDPISGHTALYWYRQSLGQGLEFLIYFQGNSAPDKSGLPSDRFSAERTGGSVSTLTIQRTQQEDSAVYLCANSSTLMNYEQYFGPGTRLTVT.

V gene TRBV6-5 combines with J gene TRBJ1-3; TRBD1 might be the D (5 bases). Germline CDR1 is MNHEY and CDR2 is SVGAGI. The CDR3 is 11 amino acids. The ends were cut back, 9 bases at V and 8 bases at J, with 11 bases in the middle. In nucleotides, the CDR3 is TGTGCCAGTTTGCAGGGAGACACCATATATTTT. Residues: CASLQGDTIYF.